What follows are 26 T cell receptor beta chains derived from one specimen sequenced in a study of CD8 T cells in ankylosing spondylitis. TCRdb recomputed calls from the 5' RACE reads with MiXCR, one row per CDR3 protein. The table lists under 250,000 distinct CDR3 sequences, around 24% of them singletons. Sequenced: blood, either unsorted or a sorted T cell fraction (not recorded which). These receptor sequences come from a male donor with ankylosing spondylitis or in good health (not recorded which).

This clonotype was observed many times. The CDR3 DNA follows: TGCGCCAGCAGCTTGGCCACGAGCGGGAACAATGAGCAGTTCTTC. Its protein product is CASSLATSGNNEQFF. The J gene is TRBJ2-1, the V gene TRBV5-1; the match to TRBD2 covers 7 bases. The CDR3 length is 15 residues. Germline CDR1 is SGHRS and CDR2 is YFSETQ. V was clipped by 0 bases and J by 5 bases; unmatched bases: 5.

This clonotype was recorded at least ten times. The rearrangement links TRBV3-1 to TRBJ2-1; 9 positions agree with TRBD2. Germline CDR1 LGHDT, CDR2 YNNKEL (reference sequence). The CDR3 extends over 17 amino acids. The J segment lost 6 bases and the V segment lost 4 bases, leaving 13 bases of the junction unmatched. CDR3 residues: CASSRDAASGVLNEQFF. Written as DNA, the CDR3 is TGTGCCAGCAGCCGTGACGCGGCTAGCGGGGTCCTCAATGAGCAGTTCTTC.

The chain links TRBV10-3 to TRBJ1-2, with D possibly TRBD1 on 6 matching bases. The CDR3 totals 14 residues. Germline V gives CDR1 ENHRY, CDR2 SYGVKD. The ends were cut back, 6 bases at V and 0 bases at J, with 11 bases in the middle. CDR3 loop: CAISQGQTNYGYTF. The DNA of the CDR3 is TGTGCCATCAGCCAGGGACAAACTAACTATGGCTACACCTTC.

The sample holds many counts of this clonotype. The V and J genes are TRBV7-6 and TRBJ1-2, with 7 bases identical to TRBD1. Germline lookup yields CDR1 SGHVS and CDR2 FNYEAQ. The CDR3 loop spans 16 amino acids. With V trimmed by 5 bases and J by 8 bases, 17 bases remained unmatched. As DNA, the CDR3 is TGTGCCAGCAGCCTTAAGACAGGGCCTACCGGGTGGGGCTACACCTTC. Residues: CASSLKTGPTGWGYTF.

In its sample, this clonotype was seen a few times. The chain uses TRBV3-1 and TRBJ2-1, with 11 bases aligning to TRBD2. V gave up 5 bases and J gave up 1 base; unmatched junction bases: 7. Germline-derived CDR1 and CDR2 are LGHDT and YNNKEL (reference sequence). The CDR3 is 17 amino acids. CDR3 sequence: CASSWTSGPGSYNEQFF. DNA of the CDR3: TGTGCCAGCAGCTGGACTAGCGGGCCCGGATCCTACAATGAGCAGTTCTTC.

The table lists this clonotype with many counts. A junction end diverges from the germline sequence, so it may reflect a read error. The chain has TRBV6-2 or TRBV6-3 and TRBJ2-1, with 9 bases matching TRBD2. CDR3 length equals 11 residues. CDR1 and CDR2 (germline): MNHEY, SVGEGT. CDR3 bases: TGTGCCAGCAGTTCGCCGGGACTAGCCCTCTTC. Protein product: CASSSPGLALF.

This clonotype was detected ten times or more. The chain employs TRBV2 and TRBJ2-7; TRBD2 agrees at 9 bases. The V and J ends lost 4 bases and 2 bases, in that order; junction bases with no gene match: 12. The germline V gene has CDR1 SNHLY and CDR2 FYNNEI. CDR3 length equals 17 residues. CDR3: CASSGWTAGTSPYEQYF. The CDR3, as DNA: TGTGCCAGCAGTGGGTGGACGGCCGGGACTAGCCCCTACGAGCAGTACTTC.

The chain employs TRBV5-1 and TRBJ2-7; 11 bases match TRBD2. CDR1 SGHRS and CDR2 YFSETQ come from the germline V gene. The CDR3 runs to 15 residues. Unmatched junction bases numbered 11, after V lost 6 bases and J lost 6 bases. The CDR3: CASTSLLAGVGEQYF. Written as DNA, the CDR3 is TGCGCCAGCACCAGCCTACTAGCGGGAGTTGGCGAGCAGTACTTC.

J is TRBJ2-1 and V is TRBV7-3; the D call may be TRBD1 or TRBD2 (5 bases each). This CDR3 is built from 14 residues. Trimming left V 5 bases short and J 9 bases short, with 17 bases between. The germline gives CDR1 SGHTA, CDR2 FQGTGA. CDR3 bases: TGTGCCAGCAGCCGGAAAGGGGATCGGGGTGAGCAGTTCTTC. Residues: CASSRKGDRGEQFF.

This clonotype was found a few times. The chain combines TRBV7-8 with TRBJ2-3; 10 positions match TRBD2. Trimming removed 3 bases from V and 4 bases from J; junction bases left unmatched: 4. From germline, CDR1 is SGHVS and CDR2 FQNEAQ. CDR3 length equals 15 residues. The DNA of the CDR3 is TGTGCCAGCAGCTTCGTAGCGGGAGGAGCAGATACGCAGTATTTT. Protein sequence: CASSFVAGGADTQYF.

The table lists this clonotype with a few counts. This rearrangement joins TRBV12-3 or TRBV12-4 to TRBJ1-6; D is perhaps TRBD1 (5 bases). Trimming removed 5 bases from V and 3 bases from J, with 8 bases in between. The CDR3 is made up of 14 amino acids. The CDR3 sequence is CASSRGDYNSPLHF. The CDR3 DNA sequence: TGTGCCAGCAGTCGGGGGGACTATAATTCACCCCTCCACTTT.

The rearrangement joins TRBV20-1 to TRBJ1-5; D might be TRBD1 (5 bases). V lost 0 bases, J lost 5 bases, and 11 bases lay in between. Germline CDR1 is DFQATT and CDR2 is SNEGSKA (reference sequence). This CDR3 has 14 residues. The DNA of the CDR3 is TGCAGTGCTAGAGATCGGAGGGGCTATCAGCCCCAGCATTTT. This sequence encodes CSARDRRGYQPQHF.

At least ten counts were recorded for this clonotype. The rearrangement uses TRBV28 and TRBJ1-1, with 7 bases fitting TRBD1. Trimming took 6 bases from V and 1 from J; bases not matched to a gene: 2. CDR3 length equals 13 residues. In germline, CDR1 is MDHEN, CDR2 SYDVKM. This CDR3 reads CASRGQTNTEAFF. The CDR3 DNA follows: TGTGCCAGCAGGGGACAGACGAACACTGAAGCTTTCTTT.

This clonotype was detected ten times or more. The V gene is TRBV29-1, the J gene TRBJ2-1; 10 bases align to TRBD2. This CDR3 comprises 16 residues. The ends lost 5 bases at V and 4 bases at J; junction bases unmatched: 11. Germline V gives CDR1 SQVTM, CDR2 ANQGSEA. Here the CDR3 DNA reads TGCAGCGTTACTCCGGCTAGCGGGAGATTTTACAATGAGCAGTTCTTC. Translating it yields CSVTPASGRFYNEQFF.

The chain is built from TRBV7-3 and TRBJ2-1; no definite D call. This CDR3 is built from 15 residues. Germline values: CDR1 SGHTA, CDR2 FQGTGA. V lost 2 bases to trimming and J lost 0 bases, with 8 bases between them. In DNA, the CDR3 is TGTGCCAGCAGCTTAGGCAAGAGCTCCTACAATGAGCAGTTCTTC. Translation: CASSLGKSSYNEQFF. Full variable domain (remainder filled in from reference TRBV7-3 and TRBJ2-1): GAGVSQTPSNKVTEKGKYVELRCDPISGHTALYWYRQSLGQGPEFLIYFQGTGAADDSGLPNDRFFAVRPEGSVSTLKIQRTERGDSAVYLCASSLGKSSYNEQFFGPGTRLTVL.

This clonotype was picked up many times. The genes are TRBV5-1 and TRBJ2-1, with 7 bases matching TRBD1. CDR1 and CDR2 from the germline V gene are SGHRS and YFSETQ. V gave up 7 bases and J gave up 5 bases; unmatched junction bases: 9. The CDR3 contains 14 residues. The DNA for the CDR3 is TGCGCCAGCCGAGGACAGGATCGAGACAATGAGCAGTTCTTC. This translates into CASRGQDRDNEQFF.

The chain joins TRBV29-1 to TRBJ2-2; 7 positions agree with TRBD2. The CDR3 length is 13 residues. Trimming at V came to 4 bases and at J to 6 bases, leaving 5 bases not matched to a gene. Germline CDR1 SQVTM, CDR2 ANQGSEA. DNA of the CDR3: TGCAGCGTTGGACAACGGGAGGCCGGGGAGCTGTTTTTT. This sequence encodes CSVGQREAGELFF.

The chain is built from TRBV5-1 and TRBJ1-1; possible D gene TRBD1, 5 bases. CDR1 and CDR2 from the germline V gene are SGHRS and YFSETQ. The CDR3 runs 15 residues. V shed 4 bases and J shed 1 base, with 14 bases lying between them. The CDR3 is CASSGMGQANTEAFF. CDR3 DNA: TGCGCCAGCAGCGGAATGGGGCAGGCGAACACTGAAGCTTTCTTT.

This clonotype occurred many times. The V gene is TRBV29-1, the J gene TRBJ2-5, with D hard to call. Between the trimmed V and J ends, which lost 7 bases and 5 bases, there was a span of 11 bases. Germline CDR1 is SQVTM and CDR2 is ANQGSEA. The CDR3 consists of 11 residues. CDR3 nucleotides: TGCAGCGCGGCGCTTTGGGAGACCCAGTACTTC. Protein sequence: CSAALWETQYF. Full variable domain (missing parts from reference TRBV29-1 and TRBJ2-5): SAVISQKPSRDICQRGTSLTIQCQVDSQVTMMFWYRQQPGQSLTLIATANQGSEATYESGFVIDKFPISRPNLTFSTLTVSNMSPEDSSIYLCSAALWETQYFGPGTRLLVL.

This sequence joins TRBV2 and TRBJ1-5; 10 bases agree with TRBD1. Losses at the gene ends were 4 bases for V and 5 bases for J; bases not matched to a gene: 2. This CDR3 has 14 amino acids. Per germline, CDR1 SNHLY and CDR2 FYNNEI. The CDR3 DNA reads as TGTGCCAGCAGTGTGGGACAGGGGTATCAGCCCCAGCATTTT. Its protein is CASSVGQGYQPQHF.

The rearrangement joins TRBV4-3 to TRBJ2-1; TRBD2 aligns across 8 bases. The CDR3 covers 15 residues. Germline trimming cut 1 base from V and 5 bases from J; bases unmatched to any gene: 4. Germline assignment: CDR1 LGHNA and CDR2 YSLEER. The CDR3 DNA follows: TGCGCCAGCAGCCAAGTTCCGGGACTAGACAATGAGCAGTTCTTC. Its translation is CASSQVPGLDNEQFF.

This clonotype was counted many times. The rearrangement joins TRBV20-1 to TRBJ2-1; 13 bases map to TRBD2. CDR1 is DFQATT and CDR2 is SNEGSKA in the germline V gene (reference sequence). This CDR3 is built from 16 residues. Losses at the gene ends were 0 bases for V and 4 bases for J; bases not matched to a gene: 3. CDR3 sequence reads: CSAREGLAGRYNEQFF. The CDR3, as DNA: TGCAGTGCTAGAGAGGGACTAGCGGGAAGGTACAATGAGCAGTTCTTC.

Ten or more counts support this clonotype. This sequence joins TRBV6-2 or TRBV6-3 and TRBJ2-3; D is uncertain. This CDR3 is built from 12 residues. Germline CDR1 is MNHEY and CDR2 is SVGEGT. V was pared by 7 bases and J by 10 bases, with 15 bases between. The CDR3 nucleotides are TGTGCCAGCAAGAGACGATACCCCCCGCAGTATTTT. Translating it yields CASKRRYPPQYF.

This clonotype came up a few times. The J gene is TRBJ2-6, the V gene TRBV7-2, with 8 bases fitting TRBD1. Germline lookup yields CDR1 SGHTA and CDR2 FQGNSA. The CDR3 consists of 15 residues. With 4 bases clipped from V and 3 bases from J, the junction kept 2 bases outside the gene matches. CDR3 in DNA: TGTGCCAGCAGCTCCAGGGGGCTTGGGGCCAACGTCCTGACTTTC. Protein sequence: CASSSRGLGANVLTF. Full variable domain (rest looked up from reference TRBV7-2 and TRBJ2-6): GAGVSQSPSNKVTEKGKDVELRCDPISGHTALYWYRQSLGQGLEFLIYFQGNSAPDKSGLPSDRFSAERTGGSVSTLTIQRTQQEDSAVYLCASSSRGLGANVLTFGAGSRLTVL.

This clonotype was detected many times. This CDR3 is CASSGPGTQYF. The CDR3 DNA reads TGCGCCAGCAGCGGACCAGGGACCCAGTACTTC. The rearrangement joins TRBV10-2 to TRBJ2-5; no firm D call. In germline, CDR1 is WSHSY, CDR2 SAAADI. V dropped 6 bases and J dropped 7 bases, with 9 bases sitting between them. The CDR3 length is 11 residues.

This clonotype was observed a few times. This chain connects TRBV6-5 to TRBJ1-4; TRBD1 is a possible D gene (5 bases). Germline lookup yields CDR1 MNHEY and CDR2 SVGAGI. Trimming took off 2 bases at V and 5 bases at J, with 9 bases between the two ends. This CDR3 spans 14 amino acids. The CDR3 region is CASSYGTGNEKLFF. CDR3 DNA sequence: TGTGCCAGCAGTTACGGGACGGGGAATGAAAAACTGTTTTTT.